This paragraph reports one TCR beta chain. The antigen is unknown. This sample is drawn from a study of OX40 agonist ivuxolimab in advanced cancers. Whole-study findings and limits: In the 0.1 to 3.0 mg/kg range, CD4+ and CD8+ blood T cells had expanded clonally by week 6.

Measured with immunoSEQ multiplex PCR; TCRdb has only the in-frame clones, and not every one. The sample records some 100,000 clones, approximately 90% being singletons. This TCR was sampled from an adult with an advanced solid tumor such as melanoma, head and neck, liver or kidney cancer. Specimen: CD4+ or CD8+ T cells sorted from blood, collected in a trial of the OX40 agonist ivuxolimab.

CDR3: CASSGNRGPNYGYTF. In DNA form, the CDR3 reads TGTGCCAGCAGTGGTAACAGGGGGCCTAACTATGGCTACACCTTC. The V gene is TRBV6-1, the J gene TRBJ1-2; TRBD1 agrees at 9 bases. Trimming cost V 4 bases and J 0 bases; bases outside gene matches: 3. Germline assignment: CDR1 MNHNS and CDR2 SASEGT. The CDR3 totals 15 residues.